The 29 T cell receptor beta chains reported below all come from one sample, sequenced in a study of OX40 agonist ivuxolimab in advanced cancers. Assay: immunoSEQ multiplex PCR; the TCRdb copy retains only in-frame clones and omits some. The sample holds about 81,000 clones, 90% to 95% seen once. Sequenced here: CD4+ or CD8+ T cells sorted from blood, sampled in a trial of the OX40 agonist ivuxolimab. Receptors originate from an adult with an advanced solid tumor such as melanoma, head and neck, liver or kidney cancer.

This clone was found once. The V and J genes are TRBV19 and TRBJ1-4; 12 bases are a match to TRBD1. CDR1 is LNHDA and CDR2 is SQIVND in the germline V gene (reference sequence). CDR3 size: 21 residues. V was clipped by 5 bases and J by 5 bases; unmatched bases: 21. This CDR3 is CASSGFPRDRGRTLLNEKLFF. In nucleotides, the CDR3 is TGTGCCAGTAGTGGCTTCCCCCGGGACAGGGGGCGGACACTATTAAATGAAAAACTGTTTTTT.

The count of this clone is one. The chain uses TRBV27 and TRBJ2-3; 13 nucleotides line up with TRBD2. The V segment lost 6 bases and the J segment 4 bases; nucleotides outside the gene matches: 13. This CDR3 contains 18 residues. Germline lookup yields CDR1 MNHEY and CDR2 SMNVEV (reference sequence). The CDR3 sequence is CASSPPAGTSGMPDTQYF. As DNA, the CDR3 is TGTGCCAGCAGCCCCCCTGCGGGGACTAGCGGGATGCCAGATACGCAGTATTTT.

This chain links TRBV4-2 with TRBJ2-7; D ambiguous. Between the trimmed V and J ends, which lost 1 base and 1 base, there was a span of 14 bases. Germline loops: CDR1 LGHNA, CDR2 YNFKEQ. CDR3 length equals 16 residues. As DNA, the CDR3 is TGTGCCAGCAGCCAAGCGGTCTATCCCCGATCCTACGAGCAGTACTTC. Encoded protein: CASSQAVYPRSYEQYF.

This clone was seen once. V usage is TRBV4-1 and J usage is TRBJ2-7; TRBD2 matches 10 bases. CDR3 length equals 15 residues. The trim removed 3 bases at V and 1 base at J, leaving 3 bases unmatched. Germline V gives CDR1 MGHRA, CDR2 YSYEKL. Written as DNA, the CDR3 is TGCGCCAGCAGCCAGCTAGCGGGGGCTTCCTACGAGCAGTACTTC. Residues: CASSQLAGASYEQYF.

J is TRBJ2-3 and V is TRBV6-5, with D possibly being TRBD1 or TRBD2 (5 bases each). This CDR3 comprises 14 residues. V lost 0 bases to trimming and J lost 6 bases, with 10 bases between them. CDR1 is MNHEY, CDR2 SVGAGI, per germline. DNA of the CDR3: TGTGCCAGCAGTTACTCGGGACCGGCGGATACGCAGTATTTT. This translates into CASSYSGPADTQYF.

The V gene is TRBV7-8, the J gene TRBJ2-6, with 7 positions matching TRBD1. CDR1 is SGHVS, CDR2 FQNEAQ, per germline. The CDR3 contains 21 residues. Trimming removed 2 bases from V and 0 bases from J; junction bases left unmatched: 16. This CDR3 reads CASSLPTRAGTETSGANVLTF. Here the CDR3 DNA reads TGTGCCAGCAGCTTACCGACGCGCGCCGGGACAGAGACCTCTGGGGCCAACGTCCTGACTTTC.

This sequence joins TRBV9 and TRBJ2-7, with 12 positions matching TRBD1. After removal of 2 bases from V and 6 bases from J, the junction contained 3 bases not matched to a gene. Germline CDR1 SGDLS, CDR2 YYNGEE. The CDR3 is 14 residues long. The CDR3 DNA is TGTGCCAGCAGCGTTGGGACAGGGGGCTCCGAGCAGTACTTC. Translated, it gives CASSVGTGGSEQYF.

This clone was recorded a few times. In DNA form, the CDR3 reads TGTGCCAGCAGCGTAGATGGGGTTGGGGACACAACTGAAGCTTTCTTT. Amino acid sequence: CASSVDGVGDTTEAFF. The V call is TRBV9, the J call TRBJ1-1; a possible D gene is TRBD1 (6 bases). Germline V lookup: CDR1 SGDLS, CDR2 YYNGEE. CDR3 length: 16 residues. The V end lost 0 bases, the J end lost 5 bases, and 17 bases lay between the germline ends.

V and J are TRBV28 and TRBJ1-2, with 8 bases lining up with TRBD1. The CDR3 sequence is 15 residues long. V gave up 8 bases and J gave up 2 bases; unmatched junction bases: 10. Germline loops: CDR1 MDHEN, CDR2 SYDVKM. In DNA form, the CDR3 reads TGTGCCAGCGAGGGACAGGAGGGGAGCAACTATGGCTACACCTTC. Encoded protein: CASEGQEGSNYGYTF.

The chain is built from TRBV27 and TRBJ2-6, with 7 bases fitting TRBD1. The germline V gene encodes CDR1 MNHEY and CDR2 SMNVEV (reference sequence). The CDR3 covers 16 residues. V was pared by 10 bases and J by 2 bases, with 11 bases of the junction left unmatched. CDR3 nucleotide sequence: TGTGCCACCCCCGAACAGGGGTGGACTGGGGCCAACGTCCTGACTTTC. Translation gives CATPEQGWTGANVLTF. The full variable domain, in which reference TRBV27 and TRBJ2-6 provide the parts outside the CDR3, is EAQVTQNPRYLITVTGKKLTVTCSQNMNHEYMSWYRQDPGLGLRQIYYSMNVEVTDKGDVPEGYKVSRKEKRNFPLILESPSPNQTSLYFCATPEQGWTGANVLTFGAGSRLTVL.

This chain links TRBV4-2 with TRBJ1-1; the match to TRBD1 covers 7 bases. The V gene's germline CDR1 is LGHNA and CDR2 YNFKEQ. With 0 bases clipped from V and 4 bases from J, the junction kept 5 bases outside the gene matches. The CDR3 covers 15 residues. DNA for the CDR3: TGTGCCAGCAGCCAAGATTGGGACAGTCGCACTGAAGCTTTCTTT. Residues: CASSQDWDSRTEAFF.

V gene TRBV6-1 combines with J gene TRBJ1-5; unclear D gene. This CDR3 spans 16 amino acids. V lost 0 bases and J lost 6, with 15 bases in between. Germline loops: CDR1 MNHNS, CDR2 SASEGT. The CDR3 region has the DNA TGTGCCAGCAGTGAAGCGAGGAGGGATTGGCGTCAGCCCCAGCATTTT. The encoded protein is CASSEARRDWRQPQHF.

The chain carries TRBV11-2 and TRBJ2-7; D is tentatively TRBD1 or TRBD2 (6 bases each). Germline V gene sequence: CDR1 SGHAT, CDR2 FQNNGV. Trimming shortened V by 3 bases and J by 2 bases, and 14 bases separated the two germline ends. This CDR3 is 15 amino acids long. The CDR3 spells CASSLEGGVAYEQYF. As DNA, the CDR3 is TGTGCCAGCAGCTTGGAGGGGGGCGTTGCCTACGAGCAGTACTTC.

The chain couples TRBV7-9 to TRBJ2-7; 9 bases align to TRBD1. Germline V gene data show CDR1 as SEHNR and CDR2 as FQNEAQ (reference sequence). The ends lost 4 bases at V and 5 bases at J; junction bases unmatched: 12. This CDR3 comprises 16 residues. The CDR3 loop is CASSSILDRGIDEQYF. For the CDR3, the DNA is TGTGCCAGCAGCTCTATCTTGGACAGGGGTATCGACGAGCAGTACTTC.

The CDR3 DNA follows: TGTGCCAGCAGTCCGAGCGGGACAAGGGAGCTGTTTTTT. This translates into CASSPSGTRELFF. The rearrangement joins TRBV6-4 to TRBJ2-2, with D perhaps matching TRBD2 (7 bases). Trimming removed 5 bases at V and 9 bases at J, with 13 bases between. The CDR3 extends over 13 amino acids. The germline V gene has CDR1 MRHNA and CDR2 SNTAGT.

V gene TRBV19 combines with J gene TRBJ2-7; D may be TRBD2 (7 bases). V was clipped by 1 base and J by 6 bases, with 13 bases between them. The CDR3 is 14 residues long. Germline V lookup: CDR1 LNHDA, CDR2 SQIVND (reference sequence). This chain's CDR3 is CASSIAQGGGEQYF. In nucleotides, the CDR3 is TGTGCCAGTAGTATAGCCCAAGGGGGGGGCGAGCAGTACTTC.

The chain recombines TRBV27 with TRBJ1-5; D is unresolved. CDR1 MNHEY and CDR2 SMNVEV come from the germline V gene (reference sequence). This CDR3 is built from 14 residues. The ends were cut back, 7 bases at V and 2 bases at J, with 12 bases in the middle. The CDR3 reads CASTITAGNQPQHF. The DNA for the CDR3 is TGTGCCAGCACGATCACGGCGGGCAATCAGCCCCAGCATTTT.

This clone was recorded once. The chain couples TRBV28 to TRBJ2-3; D remains unclear. CDR1 and CDR2 (germline): MDHEN, SYDVKM. Trimming removed 7 bases at V and 5 bases at J, with 16 bases between. The CDR3 has 14 amino acids. The CDR3 DNA reads as TGTGCCAGCAAACCCTCCGCGGCAATAGATACGCAGTATTTT. This sequence encodes CASKPSAAIDTQYF.

The chain has TRBV5-6 and TRBJ1-1; 8 bases map to TRBD1. This CDR3 is built from 17 residues. The V gene end was trimmed by 2 bases and the J gene end by 0 bases; junction bases not matched to a gene: 9. CDR1 and CDR2 from the germline V gene are SGHDT and YYEEEE. CDR3 amino acids: CASSFPYRGAMNTEAFF. In nucleotides, the CDR3 is TGTGCCAGCAGCTTTCCTTACAGGGGGGCTATGAACACTGAAGCTTTCTTT. Looking up the rest from reference TRBV5-6 and TRBJ1-1 gives the full variable domain: DAGVTQSPTHLIKTRGQQVTLRCSPKSGHDTVSWYQQALGQGPQFIFQYYEEEERQRGNFPDRFSGHQFPNYSSELNVNALLLGDSALYLCASSFPYRGAMNTEAFFGQGTRLTVV.

V usage is TRBV6-5 and J usage is TRBJ2-1; 9 bases match TRBD2. The CDR3 totals 15 residues. The V gene end was trimmed by 6 bases and the J gene end by 4 bases; junction bases not matched to a gene: 7. Per the germline V gene, CDR1 is MNHEY and CDR2 is SVGAGI. The CDR3 reads CASRPGTSLYNEQFF. DNA of the CDR3: TGTGCCAGCAGGCCCGGGACTAGCTTATACAATGAGCAGTTCTTC.

The gene calls are TRBV7-9 and TRBJ1-5; maybe TRBD1 (6 bases). Germline CDR1 SEHNR, CDR2 FQNEAQ (reference sequence). The CDR3 spans 15 residues. The ends were cut back, 1 base at V and 3 bases at J, with 10 bases in the middle. The CDR3 is CASSLGTALNQPQHF. The DNA of the CDR3 is TGTGCCAGCAGCTTAGGGACAGCACTCAATCAGCCCCAGCATTTT.

CDR3 region: CASSARGAGMYEQYF. CDR3 bases: TGTGCCAGCAGCGCCAGGGGGGCGGGTATGTACGAGCAGTACTTC. This rearrangement joins TRBV7-9 to TRBJ2-7; possibly TRBD1 for D (7 bases). Germline-derived CDR1 and CDR2 are SEHNR and FQNEAQ (reference sequence). V lost 5 bases to trimming and J lost 4 bases, with 18 bases between them. The CDR3 is 15 residues long.

CDR3 residues: CASSKRDRGDQPQHF. CDR3 nucleotide sequence: TGCGCCAGCAGCAAGCGGGACAGGGGAGATCAGCCCCAGCATTTT. The genes are TRBV4-1 and TRBJ1-5; 10 nucleotides align to TRBD1. CDR1 is MGHRA, CDR2 YSYEKL, per germline. J gave up 5 bases and V 5 bases, and 6 bases lay outside the gene matches. The CDR3 length is 15 residues.

The rearrangement uses TRBV18 and TRBJ1-1; weak D call: TRBD1 (6 bases). Trimming removed 0 bases from V and 5 bases from J, with 16 bases in between. The CDR3 contains 16 residues. Germline V CDR1 and CDR2: KGHSH, LQKENI. The CDR3 sequence: CASSPPMGGLGTEAFF. CDR3 in DNA: TGTGCCAGCTCACCACCTATGGGGGGCTTGGGGACTGAAGCTTTCTTT. The full variable domain, its missing parts supplied by reference TRBV18 and TRBJ1-1, is NAGVMQNPRHLVRRRGQEARLRCSPMKGHSHVYWYRQLPEEGLKFMVYLQKENIIDESGMPKERFSAEFPKEGPSILRIQQVVRGDSAAYFCASSPPMGGLGTEAFFGQGTRLTVV.

The chain joins TRBV27 to TRBJ2-3, with unresolved D. With 6 bases removed from V and 2 bases from J, the gap between germline ends came to 12 bases. Germline V CDR1 and CDR2: MNHEY, SMNVEV (reference sequence). The CDR3 sequence is 14 residues long. The CDR3 DNA sequence: TGTGCCAGCAGGCCATGGGAACTCACAGATACGCAGTATTTT. This encodes CASRPWELTDTQYF.

This clone was seen a few times. The chain uses TRBV19 and TRBJ1-1; D gene ambiguous. The CDR3 has 14 residues. Germline V gene lookup returns CDR1 LNHDA and CDR2 SQIVND (reference sequence). With 2 bases removed from V and 3 bases from J, the gap between germline ends came to 10 bases. The CDR3 region has the DNA TGTGCCAGTAGTATAATCCAGGTAGACACTGAAGCTTTCTTT. Residues: CASSIIQVDTEAFF.

This clone appeared once. The chain links TRBV5-1 to TRBJ1-2, with 10 bases that match TRBD1. With 1 base clipped from V and 6 bases from J, the junction kept 9 bases outside the gene matches. The CDR3 spans 16 residues. Looked up from germline, CDR1 is SGHRS and CDR2 is YFSETQ. The CDR3 nucleotides are TGCGCCAGCAGCTTGCTCGGGACAGGGGTTGGGGATGGCTACACCTTC. This gives the protein CASSLLGTGVGDGYTF.

The V call is TRBV4-1, the J call TRBJ2-7; 7 bases align to TRBD2. The trim removed 5 bases at V and 5 bases at J, leaving 12 bases unmatched. This CDR3 has 15 amino acids. Germline V gene lookup returns CDR1 MGHRA and CDR2 YSYEKL. The CDR3 bases are TGCGCCAGCAGCGTATTGGGGGGGAGTCCCCACGAGCAGTACTTC. It codes for CASSVLGGSPHEQYF.

The DNA for the CDR3 is TGTGCCAGTAGTAGCGGGACAGTCGACTCCTACAATGAGCAGTTCTTC. Translating it yields CASSSGTVDSYNEQFF. This chain links TRBV19 with TRBJ2-1; weak D call: TRBD1 (7 bases). The CDR3 contains 16 residues. Germline V gene data show CDR1 as LNHDA and CDR2 as SQIVND (reference sequence). The V gene lost 4 bases and the J gene lost 0 bases, with 13 bases spanning the gap.